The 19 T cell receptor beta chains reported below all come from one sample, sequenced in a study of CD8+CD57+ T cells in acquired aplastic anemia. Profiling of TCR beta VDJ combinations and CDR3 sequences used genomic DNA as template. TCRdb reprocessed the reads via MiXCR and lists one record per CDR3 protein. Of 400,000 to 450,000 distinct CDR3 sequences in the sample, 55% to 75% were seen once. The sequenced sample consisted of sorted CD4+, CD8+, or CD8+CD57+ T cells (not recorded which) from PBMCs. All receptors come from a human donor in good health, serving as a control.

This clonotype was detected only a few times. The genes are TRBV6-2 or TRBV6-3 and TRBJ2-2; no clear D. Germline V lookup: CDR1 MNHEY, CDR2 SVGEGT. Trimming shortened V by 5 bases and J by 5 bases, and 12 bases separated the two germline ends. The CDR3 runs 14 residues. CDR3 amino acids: CASSPVSVTGELFF. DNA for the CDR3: TGTGCCAGCAGTCCCGTATCGGTTACCGGGGAGCTGTTTTTT.

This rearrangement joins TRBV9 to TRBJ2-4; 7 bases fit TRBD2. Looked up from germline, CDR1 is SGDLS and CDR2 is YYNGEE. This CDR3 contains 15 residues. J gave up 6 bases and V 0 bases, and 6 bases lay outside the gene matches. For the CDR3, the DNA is TGTGCCAGCAGCGTAGGTGCGGCTAGCGGAAACATTCAGTACTTC. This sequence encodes CASSVGAASGNIQYF.

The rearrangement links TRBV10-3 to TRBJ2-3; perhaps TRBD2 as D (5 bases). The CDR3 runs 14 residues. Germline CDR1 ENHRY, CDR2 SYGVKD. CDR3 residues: CSISSGRRTDTQYF. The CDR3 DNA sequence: TGTAGCATCTCCAGCGGCCGACGCACAGATACGCAGTATTTT.

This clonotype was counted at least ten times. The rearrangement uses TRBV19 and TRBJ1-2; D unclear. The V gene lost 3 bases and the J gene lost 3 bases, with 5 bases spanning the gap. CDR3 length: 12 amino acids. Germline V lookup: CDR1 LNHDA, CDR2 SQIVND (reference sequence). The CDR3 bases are TGTGCCAGTAGTATGGCGGACTATGGCTACACCTTC. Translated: CASSMADYGYTF. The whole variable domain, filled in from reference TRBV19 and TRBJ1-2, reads DGGITQSPKYLFRKEGQNVTLSCEQNLNHDAMYWYRQDPGQGLRLIYYSQIVNDFQKGDIAEGYSVSREKKESFPLTVTSAQKNPTAFYLCASSMADYGYTFGSGTRLTVV.

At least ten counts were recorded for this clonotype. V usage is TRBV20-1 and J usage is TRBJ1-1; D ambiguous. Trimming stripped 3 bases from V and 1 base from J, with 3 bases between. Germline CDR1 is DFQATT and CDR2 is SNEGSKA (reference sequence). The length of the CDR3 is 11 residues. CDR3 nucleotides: TGCAGTGCTAGCCGGAACACTGAAGCTTTCTTT. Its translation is CSASRNTEAFF.

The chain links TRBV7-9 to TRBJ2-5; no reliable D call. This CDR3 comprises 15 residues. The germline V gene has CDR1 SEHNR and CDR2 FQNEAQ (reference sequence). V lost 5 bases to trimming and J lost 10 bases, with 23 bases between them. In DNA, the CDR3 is TGTGCCAGCAGCGAAGAAAAGCCGAGCTCCGACGACCAGTACTTC. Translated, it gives CASSEEKPSSDDQYF.

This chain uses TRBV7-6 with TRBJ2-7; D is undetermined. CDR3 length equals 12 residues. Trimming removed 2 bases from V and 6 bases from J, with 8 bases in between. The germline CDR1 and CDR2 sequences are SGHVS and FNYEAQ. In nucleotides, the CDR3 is TGTGCCAGCAGCTTAAAGGACCCCGAGCAGTACTTC. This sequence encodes CASSLKDPEQYF.

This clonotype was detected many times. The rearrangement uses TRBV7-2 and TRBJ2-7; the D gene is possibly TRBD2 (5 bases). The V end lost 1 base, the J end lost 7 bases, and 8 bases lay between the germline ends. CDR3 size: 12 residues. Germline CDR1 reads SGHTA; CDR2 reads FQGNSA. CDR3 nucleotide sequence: TGTGCCAGCAGCTTAGGGAGCGGTGAGCAGTACTTC. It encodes CASSLGSGEQYF. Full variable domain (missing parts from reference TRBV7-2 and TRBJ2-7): GAGVSQSPSNKVTEKGKDVELRCDPISGHTALYWYRQSLGQGLEFLIYFQGNSAPDKSGLPSDRFSAERTGGSVSTLTIQRTQQEDSAVYLCASSLGSGEQYFGPGTRLTVT.

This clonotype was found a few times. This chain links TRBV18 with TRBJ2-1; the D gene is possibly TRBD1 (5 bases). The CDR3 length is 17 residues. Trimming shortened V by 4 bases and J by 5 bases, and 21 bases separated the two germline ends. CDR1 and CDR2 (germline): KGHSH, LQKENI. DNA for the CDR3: TGTGCCAGCTCACGCGACCTGAATTCTCCCAGGGACAATGAGCAGTTCTTC. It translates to CASSRDLNSPRDNEQFF.

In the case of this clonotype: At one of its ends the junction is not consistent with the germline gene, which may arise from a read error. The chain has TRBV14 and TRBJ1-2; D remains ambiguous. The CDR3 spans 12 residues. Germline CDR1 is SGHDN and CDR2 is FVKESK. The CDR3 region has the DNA TGTGCCAGCAGTCCACATTTAGGCACTGAAGCTTTC. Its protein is CASSPHLGTEAF.

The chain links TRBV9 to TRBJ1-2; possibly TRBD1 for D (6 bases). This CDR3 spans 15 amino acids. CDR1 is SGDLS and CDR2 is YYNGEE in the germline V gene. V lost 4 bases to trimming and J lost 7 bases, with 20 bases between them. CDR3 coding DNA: TGTGCCAGCAGCCCGTCCGAAACAGGGTTGAGTGGCTACACCTTC. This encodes CASSPSETGLSGYTF.

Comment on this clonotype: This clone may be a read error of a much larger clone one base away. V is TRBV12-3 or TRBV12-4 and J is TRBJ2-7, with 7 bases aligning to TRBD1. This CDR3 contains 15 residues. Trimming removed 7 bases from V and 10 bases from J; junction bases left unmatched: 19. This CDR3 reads CASTSRQGHQGAQYF. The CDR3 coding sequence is TGTGCCAGCACATCCCGACAGGGCCACCAAGGGGCCCAGTACTTC.

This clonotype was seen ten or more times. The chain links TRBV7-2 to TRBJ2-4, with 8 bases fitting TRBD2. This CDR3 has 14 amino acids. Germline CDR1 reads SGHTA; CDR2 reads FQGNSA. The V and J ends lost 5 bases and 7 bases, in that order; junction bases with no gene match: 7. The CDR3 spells CASSPSRGGNIQYF. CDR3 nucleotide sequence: TGTGCCAGCAGCCCGTCCCGGGGGGGGAACATTCAGTACTTC.

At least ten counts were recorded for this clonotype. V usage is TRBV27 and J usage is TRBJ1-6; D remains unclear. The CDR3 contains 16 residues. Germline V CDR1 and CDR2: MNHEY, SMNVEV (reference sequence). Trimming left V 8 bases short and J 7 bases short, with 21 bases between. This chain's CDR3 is CASGWEGRTWNSPLHF. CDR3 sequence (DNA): TGTGCCAGCGGGTGGGAAGGGAGAACGTGGAATTCACCCCTCCACTTT.

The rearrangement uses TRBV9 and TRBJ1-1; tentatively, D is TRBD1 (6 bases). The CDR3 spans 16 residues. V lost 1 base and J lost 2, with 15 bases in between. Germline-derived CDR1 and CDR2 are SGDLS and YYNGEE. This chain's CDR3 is CASSVMSGAKNTEAFF. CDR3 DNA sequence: TGTGCCAGCAGCGTAATGTCAGGGGCGAAAAACACTGAAGCTTTCTTT.

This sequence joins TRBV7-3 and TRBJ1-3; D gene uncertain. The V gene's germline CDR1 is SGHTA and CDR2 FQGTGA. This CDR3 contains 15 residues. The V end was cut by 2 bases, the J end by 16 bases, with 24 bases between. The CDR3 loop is CASSLAPTNTEAIYF. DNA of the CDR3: TGTGCCAGCAGCTTAGCTCCCACGAACACTGAAGCTATCTATTTT.

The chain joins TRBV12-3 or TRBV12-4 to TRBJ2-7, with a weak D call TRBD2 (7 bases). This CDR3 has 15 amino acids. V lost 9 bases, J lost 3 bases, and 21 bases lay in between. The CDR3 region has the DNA TGTGCCAGTTGGGCTCTCGGGGGGCTTAGCTACGAGCAGTACTTC. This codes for CASWALGGLSYEQYF.

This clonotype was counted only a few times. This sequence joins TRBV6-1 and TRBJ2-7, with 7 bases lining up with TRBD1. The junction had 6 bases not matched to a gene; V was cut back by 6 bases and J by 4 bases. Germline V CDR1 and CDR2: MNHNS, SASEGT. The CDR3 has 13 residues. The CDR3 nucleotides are TGTGCCAGCAGCACCGGGACAGCTTACGAGCAGTACTTC. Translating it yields CASSTGTAYEQYF.

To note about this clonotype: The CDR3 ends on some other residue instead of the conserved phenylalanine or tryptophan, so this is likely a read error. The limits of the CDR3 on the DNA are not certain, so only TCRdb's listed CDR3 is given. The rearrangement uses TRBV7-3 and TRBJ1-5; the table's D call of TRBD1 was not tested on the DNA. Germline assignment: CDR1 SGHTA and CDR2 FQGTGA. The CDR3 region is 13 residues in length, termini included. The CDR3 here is CASSLGRAQAMHY.